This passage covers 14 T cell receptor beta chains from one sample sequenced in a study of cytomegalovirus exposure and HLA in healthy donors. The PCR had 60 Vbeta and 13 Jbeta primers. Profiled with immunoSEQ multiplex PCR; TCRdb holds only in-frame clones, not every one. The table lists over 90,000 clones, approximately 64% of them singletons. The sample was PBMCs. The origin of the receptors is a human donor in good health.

This chain's CDR3 is CASSIGSSYNEQFF. CDR3 in DNA: TGTGCCAGTAGTATTGGGAGCTCCTACAATGAGCAGTTCTTC. This chain uses TRBV19 with TRBJ2-1; D is possibly TRBD2 (5 bases). The CDR3 is made up of 14 amino acids. In germline, CDR1 is LNHDA, CDR2 SQIVND (reference sequence). Trimming pared 3 bases from V and 0 bases from J, leaving 6 bases between.

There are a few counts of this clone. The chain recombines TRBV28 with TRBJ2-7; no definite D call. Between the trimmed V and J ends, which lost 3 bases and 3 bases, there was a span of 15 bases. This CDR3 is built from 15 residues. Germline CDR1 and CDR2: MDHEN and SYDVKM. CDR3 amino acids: CASSFSEALIYEQYF. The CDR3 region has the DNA TGTGCCAGCAGTTTCTCTGAAGCCCTAATCTACGAGCAGTACTTC.

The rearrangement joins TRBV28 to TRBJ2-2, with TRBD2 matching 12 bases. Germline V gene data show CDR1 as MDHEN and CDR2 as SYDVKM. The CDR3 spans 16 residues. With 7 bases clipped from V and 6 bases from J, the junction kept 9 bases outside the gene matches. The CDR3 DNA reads TGTGCCAGCACCGACCTAGCGGGAGGGCCCTCCGGGGAGCTGTTTTTT. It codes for CASTDLAGGPSGELFF.

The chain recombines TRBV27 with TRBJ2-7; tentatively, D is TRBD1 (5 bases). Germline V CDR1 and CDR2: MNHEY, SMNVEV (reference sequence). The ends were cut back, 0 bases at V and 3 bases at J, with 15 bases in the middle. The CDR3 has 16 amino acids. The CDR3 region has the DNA TGTGCCAGCAGTTTATCGAGAGGCAGGGTGGACTACGAGCAGTACTTC. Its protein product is CASSLSRGRVDYEQYF.

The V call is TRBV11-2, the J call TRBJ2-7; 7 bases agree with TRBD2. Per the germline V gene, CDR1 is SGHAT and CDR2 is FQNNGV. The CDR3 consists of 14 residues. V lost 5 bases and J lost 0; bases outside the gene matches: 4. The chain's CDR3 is CASSAGTTSYEQYF. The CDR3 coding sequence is TGTGCCAGCAGCGCCGGGACTACCTCCTACGAGCAGTACTTC.

In nucleotides, the CDR3 is TGTGCTAGTGGTTTGTCGGCGACAGGGGGGTTACTGTCAAAGAACACTGAAGCTTTCTTT. Protein sequence: CASGLSATGGLLSKNTEAFF. The chain combines TRBV12-5 with TRBJ1-1; 9 bases agree with TRBD1. The germline CDR1 and CDR2 sequences are LGHNT and FRNRAP. This CDR3 has 20 residues. J was trimmed by 1 base and V by 2 bases; bases with no gene match: 17. The full variable domain, completed using reference TRBV12-5 and TRBJ1-1, is DARVTQTPRHKVTEMGQEVTMRCQPILGHNTVFWYRQTMMQGLELLAYFRNRAPLDDSGMPKDRFSAEMPDATLATLKIQPSEPRDSAVYFCASGLSATGGLLSKNTEAFFGQGTRLTVV.

Here the CDR3 DNA reads TGTGCCATCAGTGAGTCTCCAGGGACAACTAACTATGGCTACACCTTC. Translating gives CAISESPGTTNYGYTF. The V gene is TRBV10-3, the J gene TRBJ1-2; a possible D gene is TRBD1 (6 bases). From germline, CDR1 is ENHRY and CDR2 SYGVKD. V lost 0 bases and J 0 bases, leaving 11 bases between the germline ends. This CDR3 has 16 amino acids.

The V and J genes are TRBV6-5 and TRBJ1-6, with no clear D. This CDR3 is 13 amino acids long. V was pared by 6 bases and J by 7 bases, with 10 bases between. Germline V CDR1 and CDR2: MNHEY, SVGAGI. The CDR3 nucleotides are TGTGCCAGCAGACCACACCCCAATTCACCCCTCCACTTT. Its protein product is CASRPHPNSPLHF.

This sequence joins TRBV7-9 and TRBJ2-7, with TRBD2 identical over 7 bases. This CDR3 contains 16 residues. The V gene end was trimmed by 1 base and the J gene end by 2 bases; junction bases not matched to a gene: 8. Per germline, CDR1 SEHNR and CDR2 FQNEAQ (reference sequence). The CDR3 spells CASSLVGGSGPYEQYF. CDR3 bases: TGTGCCAGCAGCTTAGTGGGGGGGAGCGGTCCCTACGAGCAGTACTTC.

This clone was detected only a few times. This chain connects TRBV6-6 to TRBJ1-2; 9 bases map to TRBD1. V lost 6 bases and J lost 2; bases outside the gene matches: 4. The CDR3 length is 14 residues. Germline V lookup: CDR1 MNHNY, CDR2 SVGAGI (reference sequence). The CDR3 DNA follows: TGTGCCAGCAGATCCGGGACAGGGAACTATGGCTACACCTTC. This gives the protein CASRSGTGNYGYTF.

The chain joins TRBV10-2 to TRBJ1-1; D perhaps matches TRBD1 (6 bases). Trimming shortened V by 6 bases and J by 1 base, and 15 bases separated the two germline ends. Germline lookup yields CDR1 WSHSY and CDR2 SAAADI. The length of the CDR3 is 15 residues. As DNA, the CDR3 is TGCGCCAGCAGCGGGGAGGGGGTAGGGAACACTGAAGCTTTCTTT. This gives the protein CASSGEGVGNTEAFF.

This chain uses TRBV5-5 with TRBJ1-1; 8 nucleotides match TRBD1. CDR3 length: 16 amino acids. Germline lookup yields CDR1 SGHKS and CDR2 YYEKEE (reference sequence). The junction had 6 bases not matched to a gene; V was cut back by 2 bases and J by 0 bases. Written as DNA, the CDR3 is TGTGCCAGCAGCTTCCTCAGGGGGCGAATGAACACTGAAGCTTTCTTT. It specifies CASSFLRGRMNTEAFF. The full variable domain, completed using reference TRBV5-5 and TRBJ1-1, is DAGVTQSPTHLIKTRGQQVTLRCSPISGHKSVSWYQQVLGQGPQFIFQYYEKEERGRGNFPDRFSARQFPNYSSELNVNALLLGDSALYLCASSFLRGRMNTEAFFGQGTRLTVV.

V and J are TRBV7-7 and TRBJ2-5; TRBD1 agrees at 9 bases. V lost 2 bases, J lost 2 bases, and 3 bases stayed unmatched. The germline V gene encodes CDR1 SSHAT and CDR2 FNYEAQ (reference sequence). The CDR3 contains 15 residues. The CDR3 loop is CASSLNRGHQETQYF. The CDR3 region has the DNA TGTGCCAGCAGCTTAAACAGGGGGCATCAAGAGACCCAGTACTTC.

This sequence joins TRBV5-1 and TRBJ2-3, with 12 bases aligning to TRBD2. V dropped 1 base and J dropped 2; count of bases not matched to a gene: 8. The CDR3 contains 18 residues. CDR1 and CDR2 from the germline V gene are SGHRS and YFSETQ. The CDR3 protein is CASSLSLAGGGLTDTQYF. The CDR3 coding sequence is TGCGCCAGCAGCTTGAGTCTAGCGGGAGGGGGACTCACAGATACGCAGTATTTT. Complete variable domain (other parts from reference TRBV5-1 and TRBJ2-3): KAGVTQTPRYLIKTRGQQVTLSCSPISGHRSVSWYQQTPGQGLQFLFEYFSETQRNKGNFPGRFSGRQFSNSRSEMNVSTLELGDSALYLCASSLSLAGGGLTDTQYFGPGTRLTVL.